Below are 6 T cell receptor beta chains sequenced from a single sample in a study of OX40 agonist ivuxolimab in advanced cancers. Sequencing was performed with immunoSEQ multiplex PCR; in TCRdb, only in-frame clones are kept and a portion is missing. The top ten clones hold roughly 5% of a sample with 50,000 to 60,000 clones, over 80% of them seen once. Sequenced material: CD4+ or CD8+ T cells sorted from blood, taken in a trial of the OX40 agonist ivuxolimab. The receptors were gathered from an adult with an advanced solid tumor such as melanoma, head and neck, liver or kidney cancer.

The CDR3 region is CASSPPAGGGVTDTQYF. DNA for the CDR3: TGTGCCAGCTCACCACCGGCTGGCGGGGGGGTCACAGATACGCAGTATTTT. The genes are TRBV18 and TRBJ2-3; 9 bases agree with TRBD2. V dropped 0 bases and J dropped 2; count of bases not matched to a gene: 6. From germline, CDR1 is KGHSH and CDR2 LQKENI. The CDR3 consists of 17 residues.

J is TRBJ1-2 and V is TRBV30, with TRBD1 matching over 11 bases. Germline V gene lookup returns CDR1 GTSNPN and CDR2 SVGIG (reference sequence). The CDR3 consists of 15 residues. Unmatched junction bases numbered 6, after V lost 3 bases and J lost 3 bases. CDR3 protein: CAWRRGDRGDYGYTF. The CDR3 nucleotides read TGTGCCTGGAGGAGAGGGGACAGGGGGGACTATGGCTACACCTTC.

This chain links TRBV5-1 with TRBJ2-1, with 13 positions matching TRBD2. Germline V gene data show CDR1 as SGHRS and CDR2 as YFSETQ. Unmatched junction bases numbered 6, after V lost 0 bases and J lost 3 bases. The CDR3 sequence is 18 residues long. Written as DNA, the CDR3 is TGCGCCAGCAGCTTGGGACTAGCGGGAGGAACGATCTACAATGAGCAGTTCTTC. Translating it yields CASSLGLAGGTIYNEQFF.

This clone was counted a single time. V is TRBV19 and J is TRBJ1-1; no clear D. Trimming removed 3 bases from V and 4 bases from J, with 9 bases in between. The CDR3 length is 13 residues. CDR1 LNHDA and CDR2 SQIVND come from the germline V gene (reference sequence). The CDR3, as DNA: TGTGCCAGTAGTATTTTGGTATTCACTGAAGCTTTCTTT. The encoded protein is CASSILVFTEAFF.

The chain is built from TRBV18 and TRBJ2-5, with a weak D call TRBD1 (6 bases). Trimming pared 0 bases from V and 2 bases from J, leaving 13 bases between. The CDR3 has 16 amino acids. Germline V lookup: CDR1 KGHSH, CDR2 LQKENI. This CDR3 reads CASSPPRGQQQETQYF. In nucleotides, the CDR3 is TGTGCCAGCTCACCACCTCGAGGACAGCAACAAGAGACCCAGTACTTC.

This clone was seen only once. The V call is TRBV19, the J call TRBJ1-5; D ambiguous. V lost 9 bases, J lost 1 base, and 10 bases lay in between. Germline values: CDR1 LNHDA, CDR2 SQIVND (reference sequence). The CDR3 is 13 amino acids. Written as DNA, the CDR3 is TGTGCCAGCCAGCGGATGAGCAATCAGCCCCAGCATTTT. As protein: CASQRMSNQPQHF. Looking up the rest from reference TRBV19 and TRBJ1-5 gives the full variable domain: DGGITQSPKYLFRKEGQNVTLSCEQNLNHDAMYWYRQDPGQGLRLIYYSQIVNDFQKGDIAEGYSVSREKKESFPLTVTSAQKNPTAFYLCASQRMSNQPQHFGDGTRLSIL.